This T cell receptor beta chain emerged from a study of long-term antiretroviral therapy in people with HIV. On the study more broadly: The 2015 immediate-ART recommendation came about a decade after the earliest samples. Study-level findings and limits: Following ART, diversity rose but still fell short of transplant donor controls. ART adherence was not documented, and neither viral resistance nor therapy changes had any data.

The J segment lost 1 base and the V segment lost 2 bases, leaving 0 bases of the junction unmatched. Germline values: CDR1 LNHDA, CDR2 SQIVND (reference sequence). This CDR3 region has 14 residues. Sequencing relied on immunoSEQ assay v3.0, run at survey level. This table comes from immunoSEQ multiplex PCR, and its TCRdb copy is limited to in-frame clones, with some not included. The table shows tens of thousands of clones, with around 75% occurring only once. A note on this clone: Its antigen remains unidentified.

At least one PBMC sample before ART and at least two after were required. The TCR comes from a man aged 18-30 years with HIV. The input for sequencing was unsorted PBMCs, taken 1.5 years after starting antiretroviral therapy. This chain connects TRBV19 to TRBJ1-1; 8 bases agree with TRBD1. In DNA form, the CDR3 reads TGTGCCAGTAGTATACAGGGGGCGAACACTGAAGCTTTCTTT. Translated: CASSIQGANTEAFF.